The present entry profiles one T cell receptor beta chain with its context. The sample originates from a study of OX40 agonist ivuxolimab in advanced cancers. Study background: Patients got intravenous ivuxolimab at 0.01 to 10 mg/kg every 2 weeks. Patients receiving dose escalation had hepatocellular carcinoma, melanoma, renal cell or head and neck cancer.

CDR1 SGHRS and CDR2 YFSETQ come from the germline V gene. The CDR3 length is 15 residues. V was clipped by 2 bases and J by 3 bases, with 14 bases between them. The assay was immunoSEQ multiplex PCR, and TCRdb's table has in-frame clones only and misses some. The sample shows 35,000 to 40,000 clones, 82% of them seen only once. The TCR was taken from an adult with an advanced solid tumor such as melanoma, head and neck, liver or kidney cancer. The gene calls are TRBV5-1 and TRBJ1-1; D is undetermined. Sequences were derived from CD4+ or CD8+ T cells sorted from blood, sampled in a trial of the OX40 agonist ivuxolimab. The CDR3 bases are TGCGCCAGCAGCTTTCAGACACCTAGTGACACTGAAGCTTTCTTT. Protein product: CASSFQTPSDTEAFF.